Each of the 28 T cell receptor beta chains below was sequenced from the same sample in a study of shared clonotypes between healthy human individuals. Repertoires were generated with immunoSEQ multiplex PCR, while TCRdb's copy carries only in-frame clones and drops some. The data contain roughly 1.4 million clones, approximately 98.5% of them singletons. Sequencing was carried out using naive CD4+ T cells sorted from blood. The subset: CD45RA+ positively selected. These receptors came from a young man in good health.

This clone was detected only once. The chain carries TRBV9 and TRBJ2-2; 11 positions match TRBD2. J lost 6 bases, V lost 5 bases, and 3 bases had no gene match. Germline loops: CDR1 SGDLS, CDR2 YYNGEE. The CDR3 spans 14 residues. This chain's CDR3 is CASRGLAESGELFF. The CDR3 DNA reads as TGTGCCAGCAGGGGACTAGCGGAATCCGGGGAGCTGTTTTTT.

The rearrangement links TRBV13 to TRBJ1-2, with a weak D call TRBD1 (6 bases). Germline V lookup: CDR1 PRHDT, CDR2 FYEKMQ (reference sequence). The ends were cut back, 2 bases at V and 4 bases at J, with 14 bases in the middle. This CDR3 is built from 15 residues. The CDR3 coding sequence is TGTGCCAGCAGCTTACCCCAGGGGAAGAGCTATGGCTACACCTTC. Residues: CASSLPQGKSYGYTF. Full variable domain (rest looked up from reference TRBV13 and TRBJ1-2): AAGVIQSPRHLIKEKRETATLKCYPIPRHDTVYWYQQGPGQDPQFLISFYEKMQSDKGSIPDRFSAQQFSDYHSELNMSSLELGDSALYFCASSLPQGKSYGYTFGSGTRLTVV.

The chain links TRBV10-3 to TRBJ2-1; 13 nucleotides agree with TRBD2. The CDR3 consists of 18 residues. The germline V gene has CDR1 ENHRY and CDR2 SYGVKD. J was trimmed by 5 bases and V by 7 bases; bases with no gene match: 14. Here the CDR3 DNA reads TGTGCCATCACTCTGGACAGGCCCGGGACTAGCGGGAACAATGAGCAGTTCTTC. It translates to CAITLDRPGTSGNNEQFF.

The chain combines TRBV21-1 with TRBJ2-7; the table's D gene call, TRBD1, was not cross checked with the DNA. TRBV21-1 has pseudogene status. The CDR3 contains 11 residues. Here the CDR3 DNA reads TGTGCCAGCAGCAAAGAGGGACAAGAGTACTTC. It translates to CASSKEGQEYF.

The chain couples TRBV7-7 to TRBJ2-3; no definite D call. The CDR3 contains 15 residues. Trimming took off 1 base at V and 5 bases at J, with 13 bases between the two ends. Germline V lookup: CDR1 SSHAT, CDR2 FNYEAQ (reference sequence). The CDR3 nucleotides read TGTGCCAGCAGCTTAGGGGCAGGATTGGTAGATACGCAGTATTTT. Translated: CASSLGAGLVDTQYF. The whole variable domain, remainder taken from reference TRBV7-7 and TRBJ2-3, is GAGVSQSPRYKVTKRGQDVTLRCDPISSHATLYWYQQALGQGPEFLTYFNYEAQPDKSGLPSDRFSAERPEGSISTLTIQRTEQRDSAMYRCASSLGAGLVDTQYFGPGTRLTVL.

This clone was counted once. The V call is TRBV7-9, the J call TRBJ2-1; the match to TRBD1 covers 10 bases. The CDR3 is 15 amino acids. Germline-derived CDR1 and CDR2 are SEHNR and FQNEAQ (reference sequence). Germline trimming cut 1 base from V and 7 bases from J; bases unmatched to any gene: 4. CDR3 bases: TGTGCCAGCAGCTTAGGGGACAGGGGTTTTAATGAGCAGTTCTTC. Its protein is CASSLGDRGFNEQFF.

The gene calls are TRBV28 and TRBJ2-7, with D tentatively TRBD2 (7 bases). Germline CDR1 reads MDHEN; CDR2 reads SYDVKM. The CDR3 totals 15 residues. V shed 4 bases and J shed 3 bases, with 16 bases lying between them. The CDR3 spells CASSSFLGGGYEQYF. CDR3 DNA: TGTGCCAGCAGTTCATTTTTGGGAGGGGGCTACGAGCAGTACTTC.

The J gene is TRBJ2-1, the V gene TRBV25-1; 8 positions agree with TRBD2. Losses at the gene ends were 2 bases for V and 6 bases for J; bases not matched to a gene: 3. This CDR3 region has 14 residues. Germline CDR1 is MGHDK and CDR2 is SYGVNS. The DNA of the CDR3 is TGTGCCAGCAGTGAACTGGGACTAGGCAATGAGCAGTTCTTC. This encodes CASSELGLGNEQFF.

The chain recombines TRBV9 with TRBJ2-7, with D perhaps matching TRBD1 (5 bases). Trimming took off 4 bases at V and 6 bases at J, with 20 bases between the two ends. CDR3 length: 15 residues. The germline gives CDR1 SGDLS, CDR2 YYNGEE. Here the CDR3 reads CASSPRAGLRSEQYF. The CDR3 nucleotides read TGTGCCAGCAGCCCTAGGGCAGGGTTGCGAAGCGAGCAGTACTTC.

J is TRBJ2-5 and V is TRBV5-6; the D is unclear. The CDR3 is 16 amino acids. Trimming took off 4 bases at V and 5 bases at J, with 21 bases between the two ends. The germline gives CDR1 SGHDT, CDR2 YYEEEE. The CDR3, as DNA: TGTGCCAGCAGCCCCTTACCTGAACCCCGTTGGGAGACCCAGTACTTC. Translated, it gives CASSPLPEPRWETQYF.

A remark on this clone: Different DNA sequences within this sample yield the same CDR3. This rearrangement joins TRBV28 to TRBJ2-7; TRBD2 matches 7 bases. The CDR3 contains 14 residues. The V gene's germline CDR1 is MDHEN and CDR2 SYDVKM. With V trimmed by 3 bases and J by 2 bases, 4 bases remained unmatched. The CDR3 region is CASSFGGRAYEQYF. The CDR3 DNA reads TGTGCCAGCAGTTTTGGTGGGAGGGCCTACGAGCAGTACTTC.

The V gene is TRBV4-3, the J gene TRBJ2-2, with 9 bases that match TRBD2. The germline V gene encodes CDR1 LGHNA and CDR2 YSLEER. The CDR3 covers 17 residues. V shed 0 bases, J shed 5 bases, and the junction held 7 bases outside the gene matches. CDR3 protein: CASSQEREGLWTGELFF. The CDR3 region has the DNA TGCGCCAGCAGCCAAGAGCGGGAGGGCCTTTGGACCGGGGAGCTGTTTTTT.

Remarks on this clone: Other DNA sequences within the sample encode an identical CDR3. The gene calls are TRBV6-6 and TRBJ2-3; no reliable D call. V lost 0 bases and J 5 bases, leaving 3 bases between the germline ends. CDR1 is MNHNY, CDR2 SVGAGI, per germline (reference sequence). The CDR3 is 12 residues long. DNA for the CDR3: TGTGCCAGCAGTTACTCCAGAGATACGCAGTATTTT. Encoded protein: CASSYSRDTQYF.

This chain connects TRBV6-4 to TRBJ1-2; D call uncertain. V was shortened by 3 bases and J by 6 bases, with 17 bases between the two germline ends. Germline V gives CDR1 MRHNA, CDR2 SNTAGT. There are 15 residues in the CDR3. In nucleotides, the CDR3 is TGTGCCAGCAGTGAGGCTCCAGGCGGCTACAATGGCTACACCTTC. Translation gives CASSEAPGGYNGYTF.

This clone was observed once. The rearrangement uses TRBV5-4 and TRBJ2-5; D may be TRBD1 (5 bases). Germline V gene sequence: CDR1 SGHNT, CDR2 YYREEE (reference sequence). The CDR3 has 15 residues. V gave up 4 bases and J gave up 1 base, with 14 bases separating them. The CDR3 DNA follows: TGTGCCAGCAGCCCTACTGTGACAGCCCAAGAGACCCAGTACTTC. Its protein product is CASSPTVTAQETQYF. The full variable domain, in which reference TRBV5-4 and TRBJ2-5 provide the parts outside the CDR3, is ETGVTQSPTHLIKTRGQQVTLRCSSQSGHNTVSWYQQALGQGPQFIFQYYREEENGRGNFPPRFSGLQFPNYSSELNVNALELDDSALYLCASSPTVTAQETQYFGPGTRLLVL.

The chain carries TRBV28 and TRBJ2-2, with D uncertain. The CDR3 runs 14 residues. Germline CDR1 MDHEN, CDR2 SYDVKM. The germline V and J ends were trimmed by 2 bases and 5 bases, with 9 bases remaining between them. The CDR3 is CASSLVGPTGELFF. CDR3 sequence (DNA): TGTGCCAGCAGTTTAGTAGGCCCGACCGGGGAGCTGTTTTTT.

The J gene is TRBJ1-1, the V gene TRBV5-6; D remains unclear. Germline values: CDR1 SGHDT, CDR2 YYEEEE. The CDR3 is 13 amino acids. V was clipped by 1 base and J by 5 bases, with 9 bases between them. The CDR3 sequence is CASSLMGGTEAFF. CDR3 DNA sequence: TGTGCCAGCAGCTTGATGGGTGGGACTGAAGCTTTCTTT.

The DNA for the CDR3 is TGCGCCAGCAGCTCGACCCCCTCTGAGAGCTACGAGCAGTACTTC. Translated, it gives CASSSTPSESYEQYF. This chain connects TRBV5-1 to TRBJ2-7; D is unclear. The V and J ends lost 3 bases and 3 bases respectively, with 16 bases between them. The CDR3 has 15 residues. CDR1 SGHRS and CDR2 YFSETQ come from the germline V gene. The full variable domain, completed using reference TRBV5-1 and TRBJ2-7, is KAGVTQTPRYLIKTRGQQVTLSCSPISGHRSVSWYQQTPGQGLQFLFEYFSETQRNKGNFPGRFSGRQFSNSRSEMNVSTLELGDSALYLCASSSTPSESYEQYFGPGTRLTVT.

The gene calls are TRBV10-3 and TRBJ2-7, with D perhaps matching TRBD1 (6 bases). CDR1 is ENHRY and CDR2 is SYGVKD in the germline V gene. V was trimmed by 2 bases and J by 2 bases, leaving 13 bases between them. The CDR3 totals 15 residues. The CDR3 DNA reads TGTGCCATCAGTGAGACGCAAGGGGGTCCCTACGAGCAGTACTTC. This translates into CAISETQGGPYEQYF.

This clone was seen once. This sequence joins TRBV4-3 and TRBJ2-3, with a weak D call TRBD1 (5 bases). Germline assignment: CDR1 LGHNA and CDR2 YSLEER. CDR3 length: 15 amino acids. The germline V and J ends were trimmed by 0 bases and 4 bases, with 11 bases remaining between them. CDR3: CASSQEGLRADTQYF. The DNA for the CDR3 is TGCGCCAGCAGCCAAGAAGGCCTCAGGGCAGATACGCAGTATTTT.

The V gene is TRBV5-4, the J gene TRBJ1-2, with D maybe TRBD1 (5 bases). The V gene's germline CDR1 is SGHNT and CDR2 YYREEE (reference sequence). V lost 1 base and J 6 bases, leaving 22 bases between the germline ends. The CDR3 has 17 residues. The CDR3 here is CASSLMGVVEGIHGYTF. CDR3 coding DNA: TGTGCCAGCAGCTTGATGGGGGTCGTGGAGGGGATCCATGGCTACACCTTC.

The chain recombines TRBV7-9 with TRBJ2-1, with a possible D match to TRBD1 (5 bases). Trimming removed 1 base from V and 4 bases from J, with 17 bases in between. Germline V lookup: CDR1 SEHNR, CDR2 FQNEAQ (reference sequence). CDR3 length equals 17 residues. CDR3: CASSLVGAAQPYNEQFF. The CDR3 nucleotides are TGTGCCAGCAGCTTAGTTGGGGCGGCGCAACCTTACAATGAGCAGTTCTTC.

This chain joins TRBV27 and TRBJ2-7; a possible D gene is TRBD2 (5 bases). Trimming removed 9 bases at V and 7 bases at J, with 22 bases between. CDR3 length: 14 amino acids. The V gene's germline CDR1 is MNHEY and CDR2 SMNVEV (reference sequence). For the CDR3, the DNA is TGTGCCAGTCGAATAGGGTTGGGAAGAGGGGAGCAGTACTTC. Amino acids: CASRIGLGRGEQYF.

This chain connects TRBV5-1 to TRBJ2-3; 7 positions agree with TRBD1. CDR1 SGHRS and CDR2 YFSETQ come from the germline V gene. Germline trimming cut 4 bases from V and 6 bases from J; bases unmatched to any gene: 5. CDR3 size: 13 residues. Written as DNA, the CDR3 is TGCGCCAGCAGCGATCTACAGGGGGATACGCAGTATTTT. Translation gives CASSDLQGDTQYF.

CDR3 in DNA: TGTGCCTGGAGTCCATCAGCATTTCTGAACACTGAAGCTTTCTTT. It encodes CAWSPSAFLNTEAFF. This sequence joins TRBV30 and TRBJ1-1; D gene unclear. This CDR3 is built from 15 residues. The V and J ends lost 2 bases and 0 bases respectively, with 13 bases between them. Germline V gene lookup returns CDR1 GTSNPN and CDR2 SVGIG (reference sequence).

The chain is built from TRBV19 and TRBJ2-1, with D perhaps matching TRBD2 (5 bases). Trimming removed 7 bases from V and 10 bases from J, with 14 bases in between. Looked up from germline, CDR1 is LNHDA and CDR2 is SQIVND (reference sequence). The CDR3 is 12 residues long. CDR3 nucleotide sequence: TGTGCCAGTACCGAAACCACGGGAGAGCAGTTCTTC. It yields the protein CASTETTGEQFF.

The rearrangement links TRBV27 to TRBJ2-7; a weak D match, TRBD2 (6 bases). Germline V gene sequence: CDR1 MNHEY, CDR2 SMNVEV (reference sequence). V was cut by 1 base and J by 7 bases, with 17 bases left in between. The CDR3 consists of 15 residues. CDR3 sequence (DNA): TGTGCCAGCAGTTTATATAGCGGCTCCCGGTGGGAGCAGTACTTC. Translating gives CASSLYSGSRWEQYF.

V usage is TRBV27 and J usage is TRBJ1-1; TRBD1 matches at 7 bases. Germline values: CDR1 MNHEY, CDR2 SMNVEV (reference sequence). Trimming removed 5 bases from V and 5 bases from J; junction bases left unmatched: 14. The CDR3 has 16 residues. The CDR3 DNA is TGTGCCAGCAGTCCACTGGGGCGACAGGGTAGGACTGAAGCTTTCTTT. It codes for CASSPLGRQGRTEAFF.